These T cell receptor beta chains were read from a single sample in a study of blood T cell repertoires in COVID-19. Profiled with immunoSEQ multiplex PCR; TCRdb holds only in-frame clones, not every one. Among around 45,000 clones listed, around nine tenths were seen once. Material for sequencing was peripheral blood. Every receptor here comes from a man aged 55 to 70 with active or convalescent COVID-19. CDR3s include the opening cysteine and the closing phenylalanine or tryptophan. The D gene is left open where the match is weak. Part of the rows lack a size; the others show once, few, many or a class for expanded clones.

v_call,clone_size,j_call,cdr3_length,d_call,cdr3_aa,cdr3_nt
TRBV25-1,NA,TRBJ2-7,14,NA,CASSPTRVNYEQYF,TGTGCCAGCAGTCCTACCCGCGTGAACTACGAGCAGTACTTC
TRBV6-5,NA,TRBJ1-1,14,TRBD1,CASSYRHTGDEAFF,TGTGCCAGCAGTTACCGGCACACAGGGGACGAAGCTTTCTTT
TRBV2,few,TRBJ1-5,13,NA,CASVEGRGQPQHF,TGTGCCAGCGTTGAGGGAAGAGGGCAGCCCCAGCATTTT
TRBV11-3,once,TRBJ1-1,21,NA,CASSLEGRGRSGIYSNTEAFF,TGTGCCAGCAGCTTAGAGGGCAGGGGAAGATCGGGAATATACTCCAACACTGAAGCTTTCTTT
TRBV24-1,NA,TRBJ1-1,13,NA,CATRTDLNTEAFF,TGTGCCACCCGGACAGACCTGAACACTGAAGCTTTCTTT
TRBV19,NA,TRBJ1-5,14,NA,CASRQVGQYQPQHF,TGTGCCAGTAGACAGGTCGGGCAGTATCAGCCCCAGCATTTT
TRBV29-1,NA,TRBJ1-1,12,NA,CSVRIGITEAFF,TGCAGCGTTCGTATCGGGATCACTGAAGCTTTCTTT
TRBV2,NA,TRBJ2-3,12,NA,CASSESADTQYF,TGTGCCAGCAGTGAATCCGCAGATACGCAGTATTTT
TRBV25-1,NA,TRBJ1-1,17,NA,CASSEGTKYPLGTEAFF,TGTGCCAGCAGTGAAGGGACAAAATACCCCCTAGGCACTGAAGCTTTCTTT
TRBV9,NA,TRBJ1-2,13,TRBD1,CASSVMTGQGYTF,TGTGCCAGCAGCGTAATGACAGGGCAAGGCTACACCTTC